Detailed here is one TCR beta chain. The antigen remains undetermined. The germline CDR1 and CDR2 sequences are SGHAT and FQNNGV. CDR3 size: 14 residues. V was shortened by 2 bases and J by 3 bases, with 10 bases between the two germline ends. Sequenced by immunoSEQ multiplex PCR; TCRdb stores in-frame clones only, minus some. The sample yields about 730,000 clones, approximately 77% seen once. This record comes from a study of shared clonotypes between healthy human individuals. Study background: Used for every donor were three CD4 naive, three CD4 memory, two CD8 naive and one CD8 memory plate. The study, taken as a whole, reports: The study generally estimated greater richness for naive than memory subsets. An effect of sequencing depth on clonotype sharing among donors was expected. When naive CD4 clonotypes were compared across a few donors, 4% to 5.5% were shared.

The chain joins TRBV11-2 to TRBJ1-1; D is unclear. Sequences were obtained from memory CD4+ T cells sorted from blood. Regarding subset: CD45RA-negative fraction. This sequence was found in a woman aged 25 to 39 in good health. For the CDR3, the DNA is TGTGCCAGCAGCTTATGGGATGGGGACACTGAAGCTTTCTTT. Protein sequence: CASSLWDGDTEAFF.